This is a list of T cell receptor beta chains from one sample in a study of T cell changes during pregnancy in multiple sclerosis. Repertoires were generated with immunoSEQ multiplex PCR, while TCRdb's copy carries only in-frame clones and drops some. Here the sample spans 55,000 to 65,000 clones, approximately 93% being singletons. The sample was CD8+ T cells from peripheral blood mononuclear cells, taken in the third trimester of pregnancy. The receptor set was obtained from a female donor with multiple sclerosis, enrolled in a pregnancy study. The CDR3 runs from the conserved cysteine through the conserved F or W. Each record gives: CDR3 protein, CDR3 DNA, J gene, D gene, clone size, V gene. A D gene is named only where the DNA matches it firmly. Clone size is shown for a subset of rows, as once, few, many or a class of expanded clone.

CASSSLFPQGGGYTGELFF,TGTGCCAGCAGCTCTCTTTTCCCACAGGGCGGGGGGTACACCGGGGAGCTGTTTTTT,TRBJ2-2,TRBD2,-,TRBV7-6
CASSPTRGSYNEQFF,TGTGCCAGCAGCCCCACTCGTGGTTCCTACAATGAGCAGTTCTTC,TRBJ2-1,-,-,TRBV7-6
CASLGDTDTQYF,TGTGCCTCACTGGGAGACACAGATACGCAGTATTTT,TRBJ2-3,-,-,TRBV7-9
CASSPGGGGDTQYF,TGTGCCAGCAGCCCAGGAGGGGGGGGAGATACGCAGTATTTT,TRBJ2-3,-,few,TRBV6-4
CASSYIASGSDEQFF,TGTGCCAGCAGTTACATTGCTAGCGGGAGCGATGAGCAGTTCTTC,TRBJ2-1,TRBD2,once,TRBV6-5
CASSPFSEVEAFF,TGTGCCAGCAGCCCGTTTTCGGAGGTAGAAGCTTTCTTT,TRBJ1-1,-,-,TRBV14
CAWRGTGGDTGELFF,TGTGCCTGGAGAGGTACAGGGGGAGACACCGGGGAGCTGTTTTTT,TRBJ2-2,TRBD1,-,TRBV30
CASGFGTGGYEQYF,TGTGCCAGCGGGTTCGGGACAGGGGGATACGAGCAGTACTTC,TRBJ2-7,TRBD1,-,TRBV27
CAASGGPWEQYF,TGTGCCGCATCTGGCGGTCCTTGGGAGCAGTACTTC,TRBJ2-7,-,-,TRBV7-9
CASSPDRGRGTEAFF,TGCGCCAGCAGTCCAGACAGGGGGCGAGGAACTGAAGCTTTCTTT,TRBJ1-1,TRBD1,once,TRBV4-1
CAVGHLRGTGDYEQYF,TGTGCCGTCGGCCACCTACGCGGGACAGGGGACTACGAGCAGTACTTC,TRBJ2-7,TRBD1,-,TRBV5-4
CASSSPPGLKKTDTQYF,TGCGCCAGCAGCTCCCCTCCGGGACTGAAAAAAACAGATACGCAGTATTTT,TRBJ2-3,-,-,TRBV5-1
CASKQGESEAFF,TGTGCCAGTAAGCAGGGGGAGAGTGAAGCTTTCTTT,TRBJ1-1,TRBD1,-,TRBV19
CASSVAGGGYGYTF,TGTGCCAGCAGCGTAGCTGGGGGGGGGTATGGCTACACCTTC,TRBJ1-2,-,-,TRBV9
CASSPRGEREKNEQFF,TGCGCCAGCAGCCCCCGGGGGGAGCGGGAGAAGAATGAGCAGTTCTTC,TRBJ2-1,TRBD2,-,TRBV4-1
CASKVARTNTGELFF,TGTGCCAGCAAAGTGGCCCGCACGAACACCGGGGAGCTGTTTTTT,TRBJ2-2,-,-,TRBV27
CAISETSGSYNEQFF,TGTGCCATCAGTGAGACTAGCGGCTCCTACAATGAGCAGTTCTTC,TRBJ2-1,TRBD2,-,TRBV10-3
CASRGPGANVLTF,TGTGCCAGCAGGGGGCCTGGGGCCAACGTCCTGACTTTC,TRBJ2-6,-,-,TRBV2
CASSNLQGAKAEAFF,TGTGCCAGCAGCAACTTACAGGGGGCAAAGGCTGAAGCTTTCTTT,TRBJ1-1,TRBD1,medium-sized,TRBV7-9
CASSESRLAGWEQFF,TGTGCCAGCAGTGAATCCCGGCTAGCGGGATGGGAGCAGTTCTTC,TRBJ2-1,TRBD2,-,TRBV6-1
CASRPGTSGQETQYF,TGTGCCAGCAGACCCGGGACTAGCGGACAAGAGACCCAGTACTTC,TRBJ2-5,TRBD2,once,TRBV7-9
CASRLQGNEQFF,TGTGCCAGCAGACTACAGGGGAATGAGCAGTTCTTC,TRBJ2-1,TRBD1,-,TRBV6-1
CASRSTSGRYNEQFF,TGTGCCAGCAGGAGCACTAGCGGGAGGTACAATGAGCAGTTCTTC,TRBJ2-1,TRBD2,-,TRBV7-8
CASSQDLGQVLGYTF,TGTGCCAGCAGCCAAGATCTCGGACAGGTATTAGGCTACACCTTC,TRBJ1-2,TRBD1,-,TRBV4-2
CASSPIQGTGILEAKNIQYF,TGCGCCAGCAGCCCGATACAGGGGACGGGTATTTTGGAAGCCAAAAACATTCAGTACTTC,TRBJ2-4,TRBD1,-,TRBV5-1
CASSGTASYEQYF,TGCGCCAGCTCCGGGACAGCCTCCTACGAGCAGTACTTC,TRBJ2-7,TRBD1,-,TRBV5-1
CSVLVPADEQYF,TGCAGCGTCCTCGTCCCGGCGGACGAGCAGTACTTC,TRBJ2-7,-,-,TRBV29-1
CASSIPRPGGGNYGYTF,TGTGCCAGTAGTATACCCCGACCGGGGGGCGGTAACTATGGCTACACCTTC,TRBJ1-2,-,once,TRBV19
CASSISRGSEQYF,TGTGCCAGTAGTATATCCAGGGGAAGCGAGCAGTACTTC,TRBJ2-7,-,-,TRBV19
CASSLDWDTEAFF,TGTGCCAGCAGTTTAGACTGGGACACTGAAGCTTTCTTT,TRBJ1-1,-,-,TRBV27
CASSLGLVGRQETQYF,TGTGCCAGCAGCTTGGGACTAGTCGGGAGGCAAGAGACCCAGTACTTC,TRBJ2-5,TRBD2,-,TRBV5-4
CASSLLAVGDTQYF,TGCGCCAGCAGCCTTTTAGCGGTTGGAGATACGCAGTATTTT,TRBJ2-3,-,-,TRBV4-1
CASSQGWSTSGLYEQYF,TGTGCCAGCAGCCAAGGCTGGTCGACTAGCGGGCTCTACGAGCAGTACTTC,TRBJ2-7,TRBD2,-,TRBV4-2
CASSEGQGVTYEQYF,TGTGCCAGCAGTGAGGGGCAGGGGGTAACCTACGAGCAGTACTTC,TRBJ2-7,TRBD1,once,TRBV2
CASSPAGWGHEQFF,TGTGCCAGCAGCCCTGCCGGTTGGGGCCATGAGCAGTTCTTC,TRBJ2-1,-,-,TRBV7-9
CASSPPSGRTLDEQYF,TGTGCCAGCTCACCTCCTAGCGGCCGGACCCTCGACGAGCAGTACTTC,TRBJ2-7,TRBD2,-,TRBV18
CASSGTSGRRGGELFF,TGTGCCAGCAGTGGAACTAGCGGGAGAAGGGGCGGGGAGCTGTTTTTT,TRBJ2-2,TRBD2,once,TRBV2
CASTNTDRAIGYGYTF,TGTGCCAGCACCAACACAGACAGGGCAATCGGGTATGGCTACACCTTC,TRBJ1-2,TRBD1,-,TRBV27
CASSLAGLQNTEAFF,TGCGCCAGCAGCTTGGCGGGACTACAGAACACTGAAGCTTTCTTT,TRBJ1-1,-,-,TRBV5-1
CSVEGTGRSNEQFF,TGCAGCGTTGAAGGGACAGGTCGATCCAATGAGCAGTTCTTC,TRBJ2-1,TRBD1,-,TRBV29-1
CASSMTGANTEAFF,TGTGCCAGTAGTATGACAGGGGCCAACACTGAAGCTTTCTTT,TRBJ1-1,TRBD1,-,TRBV19
CASSWGLAPDYNEQFF,TGTGCCAGCAGCTGGGGACTAGCGCCGGACTACAATGAGCAGTTCTTC,TRBJ2-1,TRBD2,-,TRBV5-8
CASSPVDAHEGGELFF,TGTGCCAGCTCCCCCGTGGATGCCCATGAGGGCGGGGAGCTGTTTTTT,TRBJ2-2,-,-,TRBV18
CASRTGSGTEAFF,TGCGCCAGCAGGACAGGGTCGGGCACTGAAGCTTTCTTT,TRBJ1-1,TRBD1,-,TRBV10-2
CASGDSGSDTQYF,TGTGCCAGCGGGGACAGTGGGTCAGATACGCAGTATTTT,TRBJ2-3,TRBD1,many,TRBV6-4
CASSQDGRGQPQHF,TGCGCCAGCAGCCAAGATGGACGGGGTCAGCCCCAGCATTTT,TRBJ1-5,-,-,TRBV4-1
CASSDSGRARDTQYF,TGTGCCAGCAGTGATAGCGGGAGGGCCAGGGATACGCAGTATTTT,TRBJ2-3,TRBD2,-,TRBV7-2
CASSLGSRALSYEQYF,TGTGCCAGCAGCTTAGGTTCGCGGGCGCTATCCTACGAGCAGTACTTC,TRBJ2-7,-,-,TRBV7-9
CASSEGLAVPTDTQYF,TGTGCCAGCAGTGAAGGACTTGCGGTCCCCACAGATACGCAGTATTTT,TRBJ2-3,-,-,TRBV6-1